The 12 T cell receptor beta chains given below trace back to one sample, sequenced in a study of T cell responses to AZD1222 COVID-19 vaccine. Here immunoSEQ multiplex PCR was the method, and the copy in TCRdb shows in-frame clones only, minus some. Found here are about 79,000 clones, roughly four fifths of them singletons; the top ten hold roughly 1.3%. The sample consisted of peripheral blood, taken 28 days after the second AZD1222 dose. The receptors originated from an adult who received the AZD1222 COVID-19 vaccine.

This chain joins TRBV9 and TRBJ1-1; the match to TRBD1 covers 10 bases. The length of the CDR3 is 14 residues. V trimming: 4 bases; J trimming: 8 bases; junction bases outside the gene matches: 8. CDR1 is SGDLS, CDR2 YYNGEE, per germline. In nucleotides, the CDR3 is TGTGCCAGCAGCCCGGACAGGGGGAAGAGCGAAGCTTTCTTT. Amino acid sequence: CASSPDRGKSEAFF.

This chain links TRBV5-5 with TRBJ1-2; D might be TRBD1 (6 bases). The CDR3 is made up of 14 amino acids. V lost 6 bases and J 3 bases, leaving 15 bases between the germline ends. Germline V CDR1 and CDR2: SGHKS, YYEKEE (reference sequence). In DNA form, the CDR3 reads TGTGCCAGCACGAGGGGGGCTTCGGACTATGGCTACACCTTC. Residues: CASTRGASDYGYTF. Full variable domain (missing parts from reference TRBV5-5 and TRBJ1-2): DAGVTQSPTHLIKTRGQQVTLRCSPISGHKSVSWYQQVLGQGPQFIFQYYEKEERGRGNFPDRFSARQFPNYSSELNVNALLLGDSALYLCASTRGASDYGYTFGSGTRLTVV.

This chain links TRBV28 with TRBJ2-7; D ambiguous. The CDR3 has 13 amino acids. Trimming pared 2 bases from V and 6 bases from J, leaving 11 bases between. Germline V gene lookup returns CDR1 MDHEN and CDR2 SYDVKM. The CDR3 DNA reads as TGTGCCAGCAGTTTAGTTTCCCCTTCCGAGCAGTACTTC. Protein: CASSLVSPSEQYF.

The V and J genes are TRBV24-1 and TRBJ1-2; TRBD1 matches 9 bases. J lost 8 bases, V lost 4 bases, and 7 bases had no gene match. The germline gives CDR1 KGHDR, CDR2 SFDVKD. The length of the CDR3 is 14 residues. The CDR3 here is CATSEGDRVRGYTF. CDR3 coding DNA: TGTGCCACCAGTGAGGGGGACAGGGTACGGGGCTACACCTTC.

The chain combines TRBV5-1 with TRBJ2-3; TRBD2 matches 9 bases. The CDR3 length is 16 residues. Germline assignment: CDR1 SGHRS and CDR2 YFSETQ. The junction had 5 bases not matched to a gene; V was cut back by 1 base and J by 2 bases. CDR3 amino acids: CASSLMSSGNTDTQYF. The CDR3 DNA follows: TGCGCCAGCAGCTTGATGTCTAGCGGGAACACAGATACGCAGTATTTT.

The chain carries TRBV30 and TRBJ2-7; 8 bases agree with TRBD2. After removal of 3 bases from V and 2 bases from J, the junction contained 9 bases not matched to a gene. The germline V gene encodes CDR1 GTSNPN and CDR2 SVGIG (reference sequence). The CDR3 totals 15 residues. The CDR3 is CAWSRHLAGPYEQYF. The CDR3 region has the DNA TGTGCCTGGAGCCGACACCTAGCGGGCCCCTACGAGCAGTACTTC. The complete variable domain, with remaining parts taken from reference TRBV30 and TRBJ2-7, reads SQTIHQWPATLVQPVGSPLSLECTVEGTSNPNLYWYRQAAGRGLQLLFYSVGIGQISSEVPQNLSASRPQDRQFILSSKKLLLSDSGFYLCAWSRHLAGPYEQYFGPGTRLTVT.

The chain has TRBV12-3 or TRBV12-4 and TRBJ2-1; D gene ambiguous. This CDR3 spans 12 amino acids. Trimming removed 5 bases at V and 3 bases at J, with 5 bases between. This CDR3 reads CASSALYNEQFF. DNA of the CDR3: TGTGCCAGCAGTGCCCTCTACAATGAGCAGTTCTTC.

The chain recombines TRBV27 with TRBJ2-1; tentatively, D is TRBD2 (5 bases). The CDR3 has 13 residues. V was trimmed by 5 bases and J by 7 bases, leaving 12 bases between them. In germline, CDR1 is MNHEY, CDR2 SMNVEV (reference sequence). The CDR3 DNA reads as TGTGCCAGCAGTGCCACTAGGAAAAATGAGCAGTTCTTC. Protein: CASSATRKNEQFF.

The chain has TRBV5-4 and TRBJ2-4, with TRBD2 matching 13 bases. V lost 3 bases, J lost 6 bases, and 9 bases stayed unmatched. This CDR3 region has 17 residues. CDR1 SGHNT and CDR2 YYREEE come from the germline V gene (reference sequence). The CDR3 is CASSSRTSGRVGNIQYF. The CDR3 DNA is TGTGCCAGCAGCTCACGGACTAGCGGGAGAGTAGGAAACATTCAGTACTTC.

CDR3 nucleotide sequence: TGTGCCAGCCTCCGTAGCAATGAGCAGTTCTTC. Translating it yields CASLRSNEQFF. This sequence joins TRBV5-4 and TRBJ2-1; no firm D call. This CDR3 has 11 residues. V was pared by 7 bases and J by 6 bases, with 8 bases between. Per germline, CDR1 SGHNT and CDR2 YYREEE (reference sequence).

This clone showed up just a few times. The chain is built from TRBV27 and TRBJ2-7; D may correspond to TRBD1 or TRBD2 (7 bases each). Germline V gene sequence: CDR1 MNHEY, CDR2 SMNVEV (reference sequence). The CDR3 covers 14 residues. Trimming cost V 5 bases and J 7 bases, with 18 bases left between them. This CDR3 reads CASSGGGRGFEQYF. For the CDR3, the DNA is TGTGCCAGCAGTGGGGGGGGCAGGGGGTTTGAGCAGTACTTC.

This clone has only a few counts. The rearrangement links TRBV11-2 to TRBJ2-7; TRBD1 aligns across 7 bases. The J segment lost 3 bases and the V segment lost 4 bases, leaving 6 bases of the junction unmatched. The CDR3 runs 14 residues. The germline V gene has CDR1 SGHAT and CDR2 FQNNGV. The CDR3 region has the DNA TGTGCCAGCAGCTCTGGACAGGCTCGCTACGAGCAGTACTTC. Translating gives CASSSGQARYEQYF.